The subject of this entry is one TCR beta chain. One end of the junction varies from germline; a read error may be responsible. cDNA specific to TCR beta was made from about 0.45 ug of total RNA, with a constant-region primer employed for priming. Investigators got TCR beta libraries out of three nested multiplex PCR rounds, done with slightly modified ARM-PCR. Two initial PCR rounds of around 10 cycles each paired TRBV1-TRBV30 forward primers with a C-beta reverse primer. TCRdb reanalysed the multiplex PCR reads using MiXCR and keeps one entry per CDR3 protein. The sample holds about 100,000 distinct CDR3 sequences, about two thirds seen once. Both RNA and DNA were isolated together from around 18-30 mg of bulk tissue that had not been sorted. The entry originates in a study of tumor-infiltrating lymphocytes in primary liver carcinoma. The CDR3 is 20 amino acids. Per germline, CDR1 LGHNA and CDR2 YNFKEQ.

The chain carries TRBV4-2 and TRBJ2-7; TRBD2 matches 7 bases. Sequenced material: liver tumor tissue from sampling region 2. Subset indicated: tumor region T2, inferior pole. This TCR came from an older woman with primary liver carcinoma and hepatitis B virus infection. CDR3 DNA: TGTACCAGCAGCCCCTCGGTCGTCGGGAGGAAACCGGCTTCCCACCACGAGCAGTACTTC. As protein: CTSSPSVVGRKPASHHEQYF.